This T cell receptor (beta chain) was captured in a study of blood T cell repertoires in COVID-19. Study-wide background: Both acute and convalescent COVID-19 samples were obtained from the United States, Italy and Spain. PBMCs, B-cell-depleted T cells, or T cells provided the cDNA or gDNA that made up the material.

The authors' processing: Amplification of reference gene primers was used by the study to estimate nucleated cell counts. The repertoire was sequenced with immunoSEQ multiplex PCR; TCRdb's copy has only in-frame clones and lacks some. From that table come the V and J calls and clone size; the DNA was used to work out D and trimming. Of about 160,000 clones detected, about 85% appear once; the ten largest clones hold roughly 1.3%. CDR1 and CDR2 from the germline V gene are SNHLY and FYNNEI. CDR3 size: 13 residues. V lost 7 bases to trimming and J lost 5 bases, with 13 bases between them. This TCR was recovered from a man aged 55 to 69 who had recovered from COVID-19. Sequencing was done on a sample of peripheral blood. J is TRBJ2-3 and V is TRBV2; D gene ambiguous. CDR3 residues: CASTAPSGDTQYF. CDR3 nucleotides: TGTGCCAGCACCGCCCCTTCGGGAGATACGCAGTATTTT. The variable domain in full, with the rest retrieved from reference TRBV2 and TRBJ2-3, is EPEVTQTPSHQVTQMGQEVILRCVPISNHLYFYWYRQILGQKVEFLVSFYNNEISEKSEIFDDQFSVERPDGSNFTLKIRSTKLEDSAMYFCASTAPSGDTQYFGPGTRLTVL.